The 27 T cell receptor beta chains reported below all come from one sample, sequenced in a study of blood T cells in healthy people across ages. Through a sample-barcoded 5' primer and a J-beta primer mix, a second PCR was run for roughly 6 to 11 cycles. MiXCR was run by TCRdb on the 5' RACE reads, yielding one entry per CDR3 protein. The profile shows approximately 700,000 distinct CDR3 sequences, around 32% of them singletons. The sample was blood. These receptors all stem from a woman aged 80 or over in good health.

The chain employs TRBV4-1 and TRBJ2-5; TRBD2 matches 7 bases. The CDR3 extends over 15 amino acids. V dropped 1 base and J dropped 1; count of bases not matched to a gene: 3. Germline-derived CDR1 and CDR2 are MGHRA and YSYEKL. CDR3 protein: CASSQGWGGQETQYF. Here the CDR3 DNA reads TGCGCCAGCAGCCAAGGTTGGGGGGGCCAAGAGACCCAGTACTTC.

The table lists this clonotype with many counts. The V call is TRBV9, the J call TRBJ2-5, with TRBD1 matching over 10 bases. This CDR3 region has 15 residues. Trimming took 2 bases from V and 2 from J; bases not matched to a gene: 3. Germline values: CDR1 SGDLS, CDR2 YYNGEE. The CDR3, as DNA: TGTGCCAGCAGCGTTGGGGACAGGGGTCAAGAGACCCAGTACTTC. Amino acid sequence: CASSVGDRGQETQYF.

This clonotype was seen at least ten times. The chain combines TRBV6-1 with TRBJ2-3; TRBD1 aligns across 9 bases. Trimming removed 3 bases from V and 3 bases from J; junction bases left unmatched: 19. Germline values: CDR1 MNHNS, CDR2 SASEGT. The CDR3 loop spans 20 amino acids. The CDR3 DNA reads TGTGCCAGCAGTGACAGCCCTCGGGGGACAGGGCTTGGAAAAACAGATACGCAGTATTTT. Residues: CASSDSPRGTGLGKTDTQYF.

V usage is TRBV7-3 and J usage is TRBJ2-2; the match to TRBD1 covers 8 bases. V trimming: 2 bases; J trimming: 4 bases; junction bases outside the gene matches: 6. CDR3 length equals 16 residues. The germline CDR1 and CDR2 sequences are SGHTA and FQGTGA. CDR3 sequence (DNA): TGTGCCAGCAGCTTAGGTGCAGGGGGCAGCACCGGGGAGCTGTTTTTT. Translated: CASSLGAGGSTGELFF.

This chain uses TRBV7-6 with TRBJ2-2; D is uncertain. The CDR3 spans 14 residues. Germline V gives CDR1 SGHVS, CDR2 FNYEAQ. V gave up 4 bases and J gave up 1 base, with 7 bases separating them. CDR3 region: CASSSRWNTGELFF. CDR3 DNA sequence: TGTGCCAGCAGCTCCAGATGGAACACCGGGGAGCTGTTTTTT.

In regard to this clonotype: No conserved phenylalanine or tryptophan ends this CDR3, so it is likely a read error. V and J are TRBV20-1 and TRBJ2-1; D may match TRBD1 or TRBD2 (6 bases each). The V end lost 3 bases, the J end lost 13 bases, and 19 bases lay between the germline ends. The CDR3 spans 13 residues. Germline V lookup: CDR1 DFQATT, CDR2 SNEGSKA (reference sequence). The CDR3 reads CSARPQKGGRQFV. The CDR3 coding sequence is TGCAGTGCTAGGCCCCAAAAGGGGGGTCGACAGTTCGTC.

This clonotype has ten or more counts. The chain couples TRBV9 to TRBJ2-1; 7 bases map to TRBD1. Unmatched junction bases numbered 8, after V lost 0 bases and J lost 8 bases. Germline V gene sequence: CDR1 SGDLS, CDR2 YYNGEE. This CDR3 is 15 amino acids long. The CDR3 spells CASSVGQGGAYEQFF. DNA of the CDR3: TGTGCCAGCAGCGTAGGACAGGGTGGGGCGTATGAGCAGTTCTTC.

This clonotype was counted ten times or more. This CDR3 reads CASRATGGFNYGYTF. DNA of the CDR3: TGTGCCAGCAGAGCGACGGGAGGATTTAACTATGGCTACACCTTC. The chain recombines TRBV12-3 or TRBV12-4 with TRBJ1-2; D gene uncertain. Trimming stripped 6 bases from V and 1 base from J, with 15 bases between. The CDR3 contains 15 residues.

This clonotype was recorded at least ten times. Written as DNA, the CDR3 is TGCGCCAGCAGCCAAGAGCCGGCAGGGAATACGTGGGGCACTGAAGCTTTCTTT. Translation gives CASSQEPAGNTWGTEAFF. The chain employs TRBV4-3 and TRBJ1-1; D might be TRBD1 (5 bases). Germline V gene lookup returns CDR1 LGHNA and CDR2 YSLEER. CDR3 length equals 18 residues. With 0 bases removed from V and 4 bases from J, the gap between germline ends came to 21 bases.

This chain uses TRBV11-1 with TRBJ2-5, with D perhaps assigned TRBD1 or TRBD2 (6 bases each). Trimming removed 6 bases from V and 1 base from J, with 15 bases in between. The CDR3 has 15 residues. Germline CDR1 and CDR2: SGHAT and FQDESV (reference sequence). CDR3 nucleotides: TGTGCCAGCAGAGTAGGCTGGGGGGCCCAAGAGACCCAGTACTTC. This gives the protein CASRVGWGAQETQYF.

The J gene is TRBJ1-2, the V gene TRBV24-1; TRBD1 matches 7 bases. V shed 5 bases, J shed 4 bases, and the junction held 6 bases outside the gene matches. The germline gives CDR1 KGHDR, CDR2 SFDVKD. The CDR3 runs 14 residues. CDR3 coding DNA: TGTGCCACCAGTGGAAGGGACAGCCCCTATGGCTACACCTTC. Residues: CATSGRDSPYGYTF.

The chain joins TRBV27 to TRBJ1-5, with 12 nucleotides matching TRBD1. CDR1 and CDR2 from the germline V gene are MNHEY and SMNVEV (reference sequence). Trimming took 8 bases from V and 5 from J; bases not matched to a gene: 7. The CDR3 is made up of 15 amino acids. CDR3 sequence reads: CASGTGQGAYQPQHF. The CDR3 region has the DNA TGTGCCAGCGGGACGGGACAGGGGGCCTATCAGCCCCAGCATTTT.

This clonotype has a single count. J is TRBJ2-7 and V is TRBV7-2; 7 bases match TRBD2. The V segment lost 1 base and the J segment 4 bases; nucleotides outside the gene matches: 7. CDR3 size: 15 residues. Per the germline V gene, CDR1 is SGHTA and CDR2 is FQGNSA. The CDR3 DNA sequence: TGTGCCAGCAGCTTAGGGTCTAGCGGACCGTACGAGCAGTACTTC. It specifies CASSLGSSGPYEQYF.

This clonotype was counted at least ten times. The chain joins TRBV5-1 to TRBJ1-2; tentatively, D is TRBD1 (5 bases). The CDR3 runs 13 residues. V was pared by 1 base and J by 7 bases, with 11 bases between. Germline values: CDR1 SGHRS, CDR2 YFSETQ. CDR3 nucleotide sequence: TGCGCCAGCAGCTTGAGCCTGCAGGGTGGCTACACCTTC. Its protein is CASSLSLQGGYTF.

The DNA for the CDR3 is TGTGCCAGCAGTTACCGGTACAGGGAATACGAGCAGTACTTC. Protein: CASSYRYREYEQYF. J is TRBJ2-7 and V is TRBV6-2 or TRBV6-3, with D tentatively TRBD1 (6 bases). The CDR3 runs 14 residues. The germline gives CDR1 MNHEY, CDR2 SVGEGT. Between the trimmed V and J ends, which lost 2 bases and 4 bases, there was a span of 12 bases.

This clonotype has just a few counts. No conserved phenylalanine or tryptophan is present at the end of the CDR3, so a read error is the likely explanation. The gene calls are TRBV6-2 or TRBV6-3 and TRBJ2-3, with 8 bases matching TRBD2. Unmatched junction bases numbered 10, after V lost 7 bases and J lost 4 bases. The CDR3 is 15 amino acids. CDR1 and CDR2 from the germline V gene are MNHEY and SVGEGT. The DNA for the CDR3 is TGTGCCAGCACCCGTAGCGGGGTTGCTGCAGATACGCAGTATTTG. Its protein is CASTRSGVAADTQYL.

There are many counts of this clonotype. The chain is built from TRBV7-9 and TRBJ1-6; D not resolved. Between the trimmed V and J ends, which lost 5 bases and 6 bases, there was a span of 8 bases. The V gene's germline CDR1 is SEHNR and CDR2 FQNEAQ (reference sequence). This CDR3 has 13 amino acids. Written as DNA, the CDR3 is TGTGCCAGCAGCGTAAAACCTAATTCACCCCTCCACTTT. As protein: CASSVKPNSPLHF.

This clonotype was seen more than once but under ten times. The chain carries TRBV20-1 and TRBJ1-1; no clear D. V lost 4 bases, J lost 1 base, and 13 bases lay in between. The length of the CDR3 is 14 residues. Looked up from germline, CDR1 is DFQATT and CDR2 is SNEGSKA (reference sequence). CDR3 residues: CSAIPDGRNTEAFF. The CDR3 DNA sequence: TGCAGTGCTATTCCGGACGGAAGGAACACTGAAGCTTTCTTT.

This clonotype appeared many times. The gene calls are TRBV20-1 and TRBJ1-2; D is ambiguous. The ends were cut back, 4 bases at V and 2 bases at J, with 14 bases in the middle. Germline lookup yields CDR1 DFQATT and CDR2 SNEGSKA (reference sequence). CDR3 size: 14 residues. CDR3 DNA: TGCAGTGCTACCCGAGCCACCGGCAACTATGGCTACACCTTC. The encoded protein is CSATRATGNYGYTF.

This clonotype came up many times. The rearrangement uses TRBV6-6 and TRBJ2-5; TRBD1 matches at 8 bases. The CDR3 sequence is 15 residues long. CDR1 MNHNY and CDR2 SVGAGI come from the germline V gene (reference sequence). J gave up 4 bases and V 4 bases, and 8 bases lay outside the gene matches. The CDR3 sequence is CASSSDREWRETQYF. The CDR3 DNA follows: TGTGCCAGCAGTTCGGACAGGGAGTGGCGAGAGACCCAGTACTTC.

This sequence joins TRBV30 and TRBJ2-7; no reliable D call. V lost 4 bases and J 2 bases, leaving 12 bases between the germline ends. The germline V gene has CDR1 GTSNPN and CDR2 SVGIG (reference sequence). This CDR3 has 13 residues. The CDR3 reads CAWNAGRTYEQYF. The CDR3 region has the DNA TGTGCCTGGAACGCAGGACGAACCTACGAGCAGTACTTC.

The gene calls are TRBV6-5 and TRBJ2-2, with D tentatively TRBD1 (6 bases). With 6 bases removed from V and 3 bases from J, the gap between germline ends came to 17 bases. The CDR3 is made up of 16 amino acids. Germline-derived CDR1 and CDR2 are MNHEY and SVGAGI. DNA of the CDR3: TGTGCCAGCAGCGCGACAGGAGCCCCGGACACCGGGGAGCTGTTTTTT. This encodes CASSATGAPDTGELFF.

This clonotype was seen at least ten times. The chain couples TRBV3-1 to TRBJ1-2; D is unresolved. The CDR3 consists of 14 residues. Germline V gives CDR1 LGHDT, CDR2 YNNKEL (reference sequence). V was trimmed by 1 base and J by 2 bases, leaving 8 bases between them. CDR3 loop: CASSQVAQNYGYTF. The CDR3 nucleotides read TGTGCCAGCAGCCAAGTCGCACAGAACTATGGCTACACCTTC.

This clonotype was seen a handful of times. This rearrangement joins TRBV5-1 to TRBJ1-6; 7 bases are shared with TRBD1. There are 14 residues in the CDR3. Germline CDR1 SGHRS, CDR2 YFSETQ. Unmatched junction bases numbered 5, after V lost 4 bases and J lost 7 bases. CDR3 nucleotide sequence: TGCGCCAGCAGCATGACAGGGCCCAATTCACCCCTCCACTTT. It translates to CASSMTGPNSPLHF. Full variable domain (remainder filled in from reference TRBV5-1 and TRBJ1-6): KAGVTQTPRYLIKTRGQQVTLSCSPISGHRSVSWYQQTPGQGLQFLFEYFSETQRNKGNFPGRFSGRQFSNSRSEMNVSTLELGDSALYLCASSMTGPNSPLHFGNGTRLTVT.

Note on this clonotype: A read error may explain this, as a much larger clone is one base away. The chain links TRBV18 to TRBJ2-5; maybe TRBD1 (5 bases). Trimming pared 3 bases from V and 3 bases from J, leaving 11 bases between. The length of the CDR3 is 14 residues. CDR1 and CDR2 (germline): KGHSH, LQKENI. CDR3 sequence (DNA): TGTGCCAGCTCACCGCCAGGGATAGAAGAGACCCAGTACTTC. It specifies CASSPPGIEETQYF. The whole variable domain, remainder taken from reference TRBV18 and TRBJ2-5, is NAGVMQNPRHLVRRRGQEARLRCSPMKGHSHVYWYRQLPEEGLKFMVYLQKENIIDESGMPKERFSAEFPKEGPSILRIQQVVRGDSAAYFCASSPPGIEETQYFGPGTRLLVL.

This clonotype was detected once. The limits of the CDR3 on the DNA are not certain, so only TCRdb's listed CDR3 is given. The chain links TRBV12-3 or TRBV12-4 to TRBJ2-3; TRBD2 was called by the table and not checked on the DNA. The CDR3 is 15 residues long, ends included. The CDR3 sequence is CASSPVAGGTDARYF.

This chain links TRBV12-3 or TRBV12-4 with TRBJ2-4; D gene unclear. Trimming stripped 6 bases from V and 0 bases from J, with 18 bases between. The CDR3 consists of 17 residues. The CDR3 region has the DNA TGTGCCAGCAGCATTAGCATCCGGGTCCTAGCCAAAAACATTCAGTACTTC. This sequence encodes CASSISIRVLAKNIQYF.